These T cell receptor beta chains were read from a single sample in a study of patients and donors after allogeneic stem cell transplantation. TCRdb reprocessed the RT-PCR reads with MiXCR, giving one entry per CDR3 protein. The sample includes 200,000 to 250,000 distinct CDR3 sequences, 38% of them seen just once. The specimen sequenced was blood, either unsorted or a sorted T cell fraction (not recorded which). Every receptor here comes from a human donor who was either an allogeneic HSCT recipient or a stem cell or donor lymphocyte infusion donor (not recorded which). It is not recorded whose cells these are; they may come from a transplant donor. Each CDR3 is given with its conserved first and last residue. The order of the fields is CDR3 DNA, CDR3 protein, D gene, J gene, clone size, V gene. The D gene is left open where the match is weak. Only some rows state a clone size, as once, few, many or a class for expanded clones.

CDR3 DNA: TGTGCTAGTGGTTTGAGGAGAACCGGGGAGCTGTTTTTT
CDR3 protein: CASGLRRTGELFF
D gene: .
J gene: TRBJ2-2
clone size: .
V gene: TRBV12-5

CDR3 DNA: TGTGCCAGCAGCACTAATAGTGTATACGGGAAAATTTATGGCTACACCTTC
CDR3 protein: CASSTNSVYGKIYGYTF
D gene: .
J gene: TRBJ1-2
clone size: .
V gene: TRBV7-2

CDR3 DNA: TGTGCCAGCAGTCTCCCCGGACAGAATGCTTTCTTT
CDR3 protein: CASSLPGQNAFF
D gene: .
J gene: TRBJ1-1
clone size: .
V gene: TRBV11-2

CDR3 DNA: TGTGCCAGCAGTCAGCCCCCCAGTGAGCAGTTCTTC
CDR3 protein: CASSQPPSEQFF
D gene: .
J gene: TRBJ2-1
clone size: .
V gene: TRBV12-3/TRBV12-4

CDR3 DNA: TGCGCCAGCAGTGTAGGGCCGGCCTCTGGAAACACCATATATTTT
CDR3 protein: CASSVGPASGNTIYF
D gene: .
J gene: TRBJ1-3
clone size: .
V gene: TRBV10-2

CDR3 DNA: TGCGCCAGCAGCCCGGGACAGGATCAAGAGACCCAGTACTTC
CDR3 protein: CASSPGQDQETQYF
D gene: TRBD1
J gene: TRBJ2-5
clone size: .
V gene: TRBV5-1

CDR3 DNA: TGTGCCAGCAGCTTAGACCACCGCCTATATGGCTACACCTTC
CDR3 protein: CASSLDHRLYGYTF
D gene: .
J gene: TRBJ1-2
clone size: few
V gene: TRBV7-2

CDR3 DNA: TGTGCCAGCGCGGAAGGGACCCTGAACACCGGGGAGCTGTTTTTT
CDR3 protein: CASAEGTLNTGELFF
D gene: .
J gene: TRBJ2-2
clone size: many
V gene: TRBV9

CDR3 DNA: TGCGCCAGCAGCCAAGAACCCCACTCGAACACCGGGGAGCTGTTTTTT
CDR3 protein: CASSQEPHSNTGELFF
D gene: .
J gene: TRBJ2-2
clone size: .
V gene: TRBV4-1

CDR3 DNA: TGCGCCAGCAGCCAAGACCGTGACTACACAGATACGCAGTATTTT
CDR3 protein: CASSQDRDYTDTQYF
D gene: .
J gene: TRBJ2-3
clone size: once
V gene: TRBV4-3

CDR3 DNA: TGCGCCAGCAGCTTGGAAGGGCTAGCGGGGAAAGAGACCCAGTACTTC
CDR3 protein: CASSLEGLAGKETQYF
D gene: TRBD2
J gene: TRBJ2-5
clone size: few
V gene: TRBV5-1

CDR3 DNA: TGTGCCAGCAGTTCTCCTGTCAGAAGCTACAATTCACCCCTCCACTTT
CDR3 protein: CASSSPVRSYNSPLHF
D gene: .
J gene: TRBJ1-6
clone size: .
V gene: TRBV6-6

CDR3 DNA: TGTGCCAGCAGTGCTCGGGGGACAGGGGATGGCTACACCTTC
CDR3 protein: CASSARGTGDGYTF
D gene: TRBD1
J gene: TRBJ1-2
clone size: few
V gene: TRBV25-1

CDR3 DNA: TGCGCCAGCAGCCAGGGCGCAAATTCACCCCTCCACTTT
CDR3 protein: CASSQGANSPLHF
D gene: .
J gene: TRBJ1-6
clone size: few
V gene: TRBV5-1

CDR3 DNA: TGTGCCAGCAGCGTAGGGAAGATTTCAAACGCTAACTATGGCTACACCTTC
CDR3 protein: CASSVGKISNANYGYTF
D gene: .
J gene: TRBJ1-2
clone size: few
V gene: TRBV9

CDR3 DNA: TGTGCCAGCAGCTTAGTAGGGACAGGGTCCTCGATCTCCTACAATGAGCAGTTCTTC
CDR3 protein: CASSLVGTGSSISYNEQFF
D gene: TRBD1
J gene: TRBJ2-1
clone size: few
V gene: TRBV7-6

CDR3 DNA: TGCGCCAGCAGCTTGGATGGCAGAGGAATGAACACTGAAGCTTTCTTT
CDR3 protein: CASSLDGRGMNTEAFF
D gene: .
J gene: TRBJ1-1
clone size: .
V gene: TRBV5-1

CDR3 DNA: TGTGCCACCAGTGATTTCAAGGGGGAGACCCAGTACTTC
CDR3 protein: CATSDFKGETQYF
D gene: .
J gene: TRBJ2-5
clone size: .
V gene: TRBV24-1

CDR3 DNA: TGCGCCAGCAGCTTCGGACAGACCAGCACAGATACGCAGTATTTT
CDR3 protein: CASSFGQTSTDTQYF
D gene: .
J gene: TRBJ2-3
clone size: .
V gene: TRBV5-1

CDR3 DNA: TGCGCCAGCAGCTTGAACCTTGGTGACACTGAAGCTTTCTTT
CDR3 protein: CASSLNLGDTEAFF
D gene: .
J gene: TRBJ1-1
clone size: .
V gene: TRBV5-1

CDR3 DNA: TGCAGTGCCACCGACAGGCCAAACAATGAGCAGTTCTTC
CDR3 protein: CSATDRPNNEQFF
D gene: .
J gene: TRBJ2-1
clone size: few
V gene: TRBV20-1

CDR3 DNA: TGTGCCAGCAGCACCCAGGGGCGAGAGACCCAGTACTTC
CDR3 protein: CASSTQGRETQYF
D gene: .
J gene: TRBJ2-5
clone size: .
V gene: TRBV6-2/TRBV6-3